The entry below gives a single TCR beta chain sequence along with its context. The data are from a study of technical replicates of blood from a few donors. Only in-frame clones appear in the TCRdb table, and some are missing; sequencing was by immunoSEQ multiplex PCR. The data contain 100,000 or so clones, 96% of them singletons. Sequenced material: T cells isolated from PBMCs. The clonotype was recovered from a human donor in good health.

The chain's CDR3 is CASSLEIENTQYF. The CDR3 region has the DNA TGCGCCAGCAGCCTAGAGATCGAAAATACGCAGTATTTT. The J gene is TRBJ2-3, the V gene TRBV5-1; no reliable D call. V gave up 4 bases and J gave up 7 bases, with 13 bases separating them. Germline V lookup: CDR1 SGHRS, CDR2 YFSETQ. The CDR3 contains 13 residues.